The sequence of this T cell receptor (beta chain) was determined in a study of blood T cell repertoires in COVID-19. Study-wide background: The United States, Italy and Spain provided the acute and convalescent COVID-19 samples.

Using immunoSEQ multiplex PCR, the repertoire was profiled, and TCRdb retains in-frame clones only, with some absent. The table records 250,000 to 350,000 clones, roughly nine tenths of them present only once. This CDR3 comprises 16 residues. Trimming removed 4 bases from V and 6 bases from J; junction bases left unmatched: 9. Germline lookup yields CDR1 LGHDT and CDR2 YNNKEL (reference sequence). The TCR comes from a man aged 55 to 70 who had recovered from COVID-19. The rearrangement links TRBV3-1 (or the pseudogene TRBV3-2) to TRBJ2-4, with 10 bases that match TRBD2. Material for sequencing was PBMCs or T cells enriched from blood (not recorded which). CDR3 DNA: TGTGCCAGCAGCCCGAGGACTAGCGGACGAAGAAACATTCAGTACTTC. Protein sequence: CASSPRTSGRRNIQYF.